The text below deals with one TCR beta chain. Its matching antigen is unknown. The data were taken from a study of cytomegalovirus exposure and HLA in healthy donors. The wider study: The approximately 110 validation repertoires used a platform that matched the one used for the 666 first-cohort repertoires, as a later analysis reported. Overall study findings and caveats: The authors confirmed in vitro that a few CMV-associated chains were specific for CMV antigens. The listing of 160 or so TCR beta chains classed them as cytomegalovirus-associated. The dataset shows that most TCR sequences were rare, while some public TCRs occurred in many donors.

CDR3 length: 15 residues. CDR1 is SGHDN, CDR2 FVKESK, per germline. V lost 1 base to trimming and J lost 4 bases; unmatched junction nucleotides: 7. Assay: immunoSEQ multiplex PCR; the TCRdb copy retains only in-frame clones and omits some. The sample holds fewer than 250,000 clones, roughly 83% seen once. The specimen sequenced was PBMCs. The V call is TRBV14, the J call TRBJ2-7; 7 nucleotides match TRBD1. The receptor comes from a woman younger than 35 in good health and CMV-seronegative. This CDR3 reads CASSQVGGLLYEQYF. The CDR3 region has the DNA TGTGCCAGCAGCCAAGTAGGGGGCCTATTGTACGAGCAGTACTTC.